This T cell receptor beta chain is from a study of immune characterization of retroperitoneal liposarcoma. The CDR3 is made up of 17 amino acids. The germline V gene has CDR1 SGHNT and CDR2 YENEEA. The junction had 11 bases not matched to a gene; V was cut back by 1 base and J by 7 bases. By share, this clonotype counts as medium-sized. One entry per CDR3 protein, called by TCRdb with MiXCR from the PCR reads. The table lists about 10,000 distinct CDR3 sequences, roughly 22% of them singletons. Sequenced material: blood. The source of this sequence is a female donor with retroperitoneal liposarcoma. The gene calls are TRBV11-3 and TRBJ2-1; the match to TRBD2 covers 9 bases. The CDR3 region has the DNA TGTGCCAGCAGCTTAGGCGGGAGGGCCATCTACGGTAATGAGCAGTTCTTC. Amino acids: CASSLGGRAIYGNEQFF.